These 16 T cell receptor beta chains came from one sample sequenced in a study of glioma-infiltrating T cells. TCR alpha and beta CDR3 regions were amplified from RNA using iRepertoire nested multiplex PCR. One entry per CDR3 protein, called by TCRdb with MiXCR from the multiplex PCR reads. The sample lists some 93,000 distinct CDR3 sequences, around 42% occurring once. The sequenced sample was glioma tissue, nonneoplastic brain tissue, or PBMCs (not recorded which). The receptors were sampled from a human donor with low-grade glioma or glioblastoma, undergoing nonglioma brain surgery, or in good health (not recorded which).

Many counts were recorded for this clonotype. This sequence joins TRBV12-3 or TRBV12-4 and TRBJ1-1; perhaps TRBD1 as D (5 bases). Trimming removed 3 bases from V and 2 bases from J, with 7 bases in between. CDR3 length: 13 residues. CDR3 region: CASSFTGNTEAFF. The CDR3 region has the DNA TGTGCCAGCAGTTTTACAGGCAACACTGAAGCTTTCTTT.

At least ten counts were recorded for this clonotype. This chain connects TRBV11-2 to TRBJ2-7; the match to TRBD1 covers 7 bases. The J segment lost 3 bases and the V segment lost 6 bases, leaving 5 bases of the junction unmatched. CDR3 length: 13 residues. Germline assignment: CDR1 SGHAT and CDR2 FQNNGV. The CDR3 bases are TGTGCCAGCAGTTTGGGGGACAGCTACGAGCAGTACTTC. Its translation: CASSLGDSYEQYF.

This clonotype was picked up many times. The chain carries TRBV27 and TRBJ1-2; 8 bases are a match to TRBD1. This CDR3 region has 16 residues. After removal of 0 bases from V and 3 bases from J, the junction contained 6 bases not matched to a gene. In germline, CDR1 is MNHEY, CDR2 SMNVEV (reference sequence). CDR3 region: CASSLSGNRGYYGYTF. The CDR3 region has the DNA TGTGCCAGCAGTTTATCGGGGAACAGGGGGTACTATGGCTACACCTTC.

This clonotype was recorded many times. The chain couples TRBV3-1 to TRBJ2-7, with D possibly being TRBD2 (6 bases). CDR3 length equals 15 residues. V lost 1 base, J lost 0 bases, and 10 bases lay in between. Germline lookup yields CDR1 LGHDT and CDR2 YNNKEL (reference sequence). This chain's CDR3 is CASSQAGVSSYEQYF. CDR3 sequence (DNA): TGTGCCAGCAGCCAAGCGGGGGTAAGCTCCTACGAGCAGTACTTC.

The J gene is TRBJ1-3, the V gene TRBV11-2; D ambiguous. Germline CDR1 and CDR2: SGHAT and FQNNGV. The CDR3 consists of 16 residues. V shed 0 bases and J shed 2 bases, with 11 bases lying between them. The CDR3 loop reads CASSLEGRLPGNTIYF. DNA for the CDR3: TGTGCCAGCAGCTTAGAAGGGCGCCTCCCTGGAAACACCATATATTTT.

Concerning this clonotype itself: A read error may be the cause here, since a much bigger clone is one base away. The rearrangement uses TRBV11-3 and TRBJ2-3; D unclear. The CDR3 runs 14 residues. Germline V gene data show CDR1 as SGHNT and CDR2 as YENEEA. Trimming took 4 bases from V and 1 from J, leaving 9 bases between them. This CDR3 reads CASSCVRGTDTQYF. Here the CDR3 DNA reads TGTGCCAGCAGCTGTGTCCGGGGCACAGATACGCAGTATTTT.

This clonotype was recorded many times. The rearrangement links TRBV27 to TRBJ2-3, with 7 bases that match TRBD2. The CDR3 covers 18 residues. Germline lookup yields CDR1 MNHEY and CDR2 SMNVEV (reference sequence). V gave up 6 bases and J gave up 0 bases; unmatched junction bases: 15. This chain's CDR3 is CASRTLRWGGASTDTQYF. The CDR3 DNA reads as TGTGCCAGCAGAACCCTCAGGTGGGGGGGTGCTAGCACAGATACGCAGTATTTT.

This clonotype was seen repeatedly, ten times or more. This chain uses TRBV6-4 with TRBJ2-1; TRBD1 or TRBD2 may be the D gene (5 bases each). Germline V gene data show CDR1 as MRHNA and CDR2 as SNTAGT. V was clipped by 8 bases and J by 3 bases, with 14 bases between them. The CDR3 loop spans 14 amino acids. The CDR3 sequence: CASSPGTNYNEQFF. The CDR3 DNA reads TGTGCCAGCTCGCCCGGGACCAACTACAATGAGCAGTTCTTC.

As concerns this clonotype: Given the absence of the conserved phenylalanine or tryptophan at the CDR3 end, a read error is likely. The chain carries TRBV7-2 and TRBJ1-2, with 9 positions matching TRBD1. Per the germline V gene, CDR1 is SGHTA and CDR2 is FQGNSA. This CDR3 region has 15 residues. CDR3 DNA: TGTGCCAGAAGCTTAGTTAGGGGACAGGGTTCTGGCTACACCTTA. Translating gives CARSLVRGQGSGYTL.

This clonotype was found many times. This rearrangement joins TRBV6-1 to TRBJ2-7; possible D gene TRBD1, 6 bases. The CDR3 is made up of 15 amino acids. Looked up from germline, CDR1 is MNHNS and CDR2 is SASEGT. The ends were cut back, 6 bases at V and 2 bases at J, with 17 bases in the middle. The chain's CDR3 is CASSQTGKPPYEQYF. CDR3 nucleotides: TGTGCCAGCAGCCAAACAGGGAAACCCCCCTACGAGCAGTACTTC.

This clonotype counts as medium-sized. J is TRBJ2-1 and V is TRBV10-2; 11 bases map to TRBD1. The CDR3 spans 15 residues. Germline V gene data show CDR1 as WSHSY and CDR2 as SAAADI. V was pared by 3 bases and J by 8 bases, with 6 bases of the junction left unmatched. The DNA of the CDR3 is TGCGCCAGCAGTGACCGGACAGGGGGCAGGGATGAGCAGTTCTTC. Protein: CASSDRTGGRDEQFF.

V is TRBV5-1 and J is TRBJ1-1; 7 nucleotides agree with TRBD1. The germline gives CDR1 SGHRS, CDR2 YFSETQ. The CDR3 has 13 amino acids. V dropped 6 bases and J dropped 6; count of bases not matched to a gene: 8. The CDR3: CASNSAGGPEAFF. CDR3 bases: TGCGCCAGCAACTCGGCAGGGGGACCTGAAGCTTTCTTT.

The table lists this clonotype with a count of one. This may stem from a read error, because a much larger clone lies one nucleotide away. The genes are TRBV3-1 and TRBJ1-5; D ambiguous. Germline loops: CDR1 LGHDT, CDR2 YNNKEL (reference sequence). The CDR3 sequence is 15 residues long. V was cut by 0 bases and J by 4 bases, with 10 bases left in between. CDR3 DNA: TGTGCCAGCAGCCAAGATAGGAGGATAAATCAGCCCCAGCATTTT. Translation gives CASSQDRRINQPQHF.

On this clonotype itself: The final CDR3 position lacks the conserved phenylalanine or tryptophan, pointing to a likely read error. The rearrangement joins TRBV6-1 to TRBJ1-2; the D gene is possibly TRBD1 (6 bases). This CDR3 comprises 15 residues. Germline CDR1 reads MNHNS; CDR2 reads SASEGT. V was shortened by 6 bases and J by 5 bases, with 19 bases between the two germline ends. The CDR3, as DNA: TGTGCCAGCAGCCAAGAGTCTGGGACAACGTATGGCTACACCTCC. Its translation: CASSQESGTTYGYTS.

In its sample, this clonotype was seen many times. The rearrangement uses TRBV7-9 and TRBJ2-7, with TRBD2 identical over 10 bases. The CDR3 is 15 amino acids. Trimming took 1 base from V and 8 from J; bases not matched to a gene: 8. CDR1 and CDR2 from the germline V gene are SEHNR and FQNEAQ (reference sequence). The DNA of the CDR3 is TGTGCCAGCAGCTTAGGTTCTAGCGGGAGCTTCAAGCAGTACTTC. Its translation: CASSLGSSGSFKQYF.

As for this clonotype: One end of the junction varies from germline; a read error may be responsible. V and J are TRBV5-1 and TRBJ2-2, with 8 nucleotides matching TRBD1. The CDR3 is 15 amino acids. Germline-derived CDR1 and CDR2 are SGHRS and YFSETQ. CDR3: CDSSLQGAGIGELFF. The DNA of the CDR3 is TGCGACAGCAGCTTGCAGGGGGCCGGTATCGGGGAGCTGTTTTTT.